This TCR beta chain stems from a study of identical twins' blood T cells. Study-wide findings and caveats: Twin similarity might stem from environmental factors, not only genetics.

Details on this clonotype: Its antigen is not identified.

Sample barcodes were added at both library ends during cDNA synthesis. Original processing notes: Clonotypes per individual ranged from about 85,000 to nearly 550,000. MiXCR, run by TCRdb on the 5' RACE reads, gives a single entry per CDR3 protein. TCRdb's processing, not the authors', yielded these V and J calls. The table has a few hundred thousand distinct CDR3 sequences, roughly 30% seen once. The donors were healthy female monozygous twins, three pairs in total. The V end lost 6 bases, the J end lost 11 bases, and 13 bases lay between the germline ends. The CDR3 has 12 residues. Germline assignment: CDR1 SNHLY and CDR2 FYNNEI.

This clonotype was obtained from a woman between 18 and 55 years old in good health. The chain has TRBV2 and TRBJ2-2; the D gene is possibly TRBD1 (5 bases). Sequenced: PBMCs. The CDR3, as DNA: TGTGCCAGCAGGGGCGACAGCCTCGAGCTGTTTTTT. It is translated as CASRGDSLELFF.